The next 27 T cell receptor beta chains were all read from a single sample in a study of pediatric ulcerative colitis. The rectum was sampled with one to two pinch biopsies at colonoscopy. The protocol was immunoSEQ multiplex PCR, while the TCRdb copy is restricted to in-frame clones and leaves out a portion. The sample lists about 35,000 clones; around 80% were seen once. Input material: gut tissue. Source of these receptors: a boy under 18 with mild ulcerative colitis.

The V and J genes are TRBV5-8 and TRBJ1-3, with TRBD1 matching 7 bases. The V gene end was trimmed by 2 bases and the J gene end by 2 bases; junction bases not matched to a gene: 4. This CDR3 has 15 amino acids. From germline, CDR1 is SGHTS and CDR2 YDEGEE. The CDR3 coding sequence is TGTGCCAGCAGCTTACAGGGGACAGCTGGAAACACCATATATTTT. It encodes CASSLQGTAGNTIYF.

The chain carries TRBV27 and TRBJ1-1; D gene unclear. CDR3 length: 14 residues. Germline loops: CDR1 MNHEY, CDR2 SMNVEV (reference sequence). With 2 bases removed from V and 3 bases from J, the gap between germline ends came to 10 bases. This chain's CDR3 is CASSLRGLDTEAFF. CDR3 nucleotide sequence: TGTGCCAGCAGTTTACGCGGACTTGACACTGAAGCTTTCTTT.

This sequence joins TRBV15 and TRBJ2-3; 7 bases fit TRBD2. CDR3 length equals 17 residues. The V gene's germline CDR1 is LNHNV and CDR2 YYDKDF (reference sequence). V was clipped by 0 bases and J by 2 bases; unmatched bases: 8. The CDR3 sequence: CATSRERLAVNTDTQYF. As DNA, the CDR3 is TGTGCCACCAGCAGAGAGAGGCTAGCGGTAAACACAGATACGCAGTATTTT.

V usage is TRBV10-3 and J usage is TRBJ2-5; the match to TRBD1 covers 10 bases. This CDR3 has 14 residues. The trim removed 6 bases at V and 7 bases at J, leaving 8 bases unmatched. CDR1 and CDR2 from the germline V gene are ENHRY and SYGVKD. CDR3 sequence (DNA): TGTGCCATCAGCGCGGGACAGGGGTACGCGACCCAGTACTTC. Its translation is CAISAGQGYATQYF.

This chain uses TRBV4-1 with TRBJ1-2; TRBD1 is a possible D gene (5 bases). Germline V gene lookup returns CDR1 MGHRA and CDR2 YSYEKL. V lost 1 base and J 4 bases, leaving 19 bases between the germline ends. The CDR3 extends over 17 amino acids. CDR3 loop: CASSQVRGERGGYGYTF. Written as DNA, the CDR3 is TGCGCCAGCAGCCAAGTTCGGGGGGAGCGGGGAGGCTATGGCTACACCTTC.

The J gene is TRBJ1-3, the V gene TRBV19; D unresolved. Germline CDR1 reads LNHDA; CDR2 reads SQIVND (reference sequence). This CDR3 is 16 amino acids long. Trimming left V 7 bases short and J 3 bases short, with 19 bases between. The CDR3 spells CASNRPGGPFGNTIYF. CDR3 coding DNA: TGTGCCAGTAACCGTCCAGGAGGGCCATTTGGAAACACCATATATTTT. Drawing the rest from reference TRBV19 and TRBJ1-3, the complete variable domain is DGGITQSPKYLFRKEGQNVTLSCEQNLNHDAMYWYRQDPGQGLRLIYYSQIVNDFQKGDIAEGYSVSREKKESFPLTVTSAQKNPTAFYLCASNRPGGPFGNTIYFGEGSWLTVV.

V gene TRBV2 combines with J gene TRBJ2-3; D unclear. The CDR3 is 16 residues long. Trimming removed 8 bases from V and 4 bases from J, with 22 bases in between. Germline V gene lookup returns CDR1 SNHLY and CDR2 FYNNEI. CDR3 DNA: TGTGCCAGCGGTATTTGGTCCCCTACTACCTCAGATACGCAGTATTTT. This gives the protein CASGIWSPTTSDTQYF.

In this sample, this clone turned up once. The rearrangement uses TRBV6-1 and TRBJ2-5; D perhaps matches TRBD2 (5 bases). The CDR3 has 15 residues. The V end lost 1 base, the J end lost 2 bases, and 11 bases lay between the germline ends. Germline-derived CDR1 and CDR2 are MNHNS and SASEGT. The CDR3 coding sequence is TGTGCCAGCAGTGAAGGACTACCGATACAAGAGACCCAGTACTTC. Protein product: CASSEGLPIQETQYF.

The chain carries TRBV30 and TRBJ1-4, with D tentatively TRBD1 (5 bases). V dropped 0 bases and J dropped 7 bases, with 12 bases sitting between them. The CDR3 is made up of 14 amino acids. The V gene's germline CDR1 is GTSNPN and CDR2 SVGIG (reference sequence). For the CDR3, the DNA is TGTGCCTGGAGTGTACTAGGGGTTGGTGAAAAACTGTTTTTT. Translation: CAWSVLGVGEKLFF.

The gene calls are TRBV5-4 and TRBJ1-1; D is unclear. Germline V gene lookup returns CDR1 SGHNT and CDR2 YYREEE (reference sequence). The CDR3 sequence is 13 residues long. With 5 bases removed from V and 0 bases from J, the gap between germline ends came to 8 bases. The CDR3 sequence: CASSTEMNTEAFF. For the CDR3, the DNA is TGTGCCAGCAGTACGGAGATGAACACTGAAGCTTTCTTT. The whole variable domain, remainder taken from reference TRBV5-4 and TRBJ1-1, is ETGVTQSPTHLIKTRGQQVTLRCSSQSGHNTVSWYQQALGQGPQFIFQYYREEENGRGNFPPRFSGLQFPNYSSELNVNALELDDSALYLCASSTEMNTEAFFGQGTRLTVV.

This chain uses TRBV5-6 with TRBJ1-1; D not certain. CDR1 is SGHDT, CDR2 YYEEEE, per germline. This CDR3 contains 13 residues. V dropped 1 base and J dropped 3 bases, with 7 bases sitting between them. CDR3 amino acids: CASSLWIDTEAFF. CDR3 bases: TGTGCCAGCAGCTTGTGGATTGACACTGAAGCTTTCTTT.

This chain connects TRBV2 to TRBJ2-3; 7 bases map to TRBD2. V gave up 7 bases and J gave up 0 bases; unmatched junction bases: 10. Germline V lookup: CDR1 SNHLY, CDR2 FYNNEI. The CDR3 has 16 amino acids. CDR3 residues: CASKSFLAASTDTQYF. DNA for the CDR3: TGTGCCAGCAAATCCTTTCTAGCGGCTAGCACAGATACGCAGTATTTT.

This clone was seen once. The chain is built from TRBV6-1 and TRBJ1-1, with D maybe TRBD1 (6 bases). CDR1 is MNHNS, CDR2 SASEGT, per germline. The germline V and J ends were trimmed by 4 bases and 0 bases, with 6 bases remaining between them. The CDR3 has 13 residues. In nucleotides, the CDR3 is TGTGCCAGCAGTGGACAGGTGAACACTGAAGCTTTCTTT. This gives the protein CASSGQVNTEAFF.

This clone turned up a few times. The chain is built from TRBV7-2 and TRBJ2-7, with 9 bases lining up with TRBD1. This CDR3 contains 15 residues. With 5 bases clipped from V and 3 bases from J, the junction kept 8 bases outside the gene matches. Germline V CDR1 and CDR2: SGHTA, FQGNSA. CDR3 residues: CASSRGQGRGYEQYF. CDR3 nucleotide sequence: TGTGCCAGCAGCCGTGGACAGGGGAGAGGCTACGAGCAGTACTTC.

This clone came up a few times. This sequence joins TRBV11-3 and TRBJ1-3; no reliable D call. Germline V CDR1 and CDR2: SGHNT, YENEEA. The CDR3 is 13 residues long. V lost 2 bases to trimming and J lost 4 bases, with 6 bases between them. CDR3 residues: CASSLQGGNTIYF. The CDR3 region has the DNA TGTGCCAGCAGCTTACAAGGGGGAAACACCATATATTTT.

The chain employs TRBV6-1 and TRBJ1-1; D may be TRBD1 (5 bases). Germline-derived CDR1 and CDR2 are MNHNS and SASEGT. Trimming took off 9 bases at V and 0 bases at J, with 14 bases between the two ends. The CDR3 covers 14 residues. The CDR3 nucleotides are TGTGCCAGTAACTGGAGGGGTATGAACACTGAAGCTTTCTTT. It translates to CASNWRGMNTEAFF.

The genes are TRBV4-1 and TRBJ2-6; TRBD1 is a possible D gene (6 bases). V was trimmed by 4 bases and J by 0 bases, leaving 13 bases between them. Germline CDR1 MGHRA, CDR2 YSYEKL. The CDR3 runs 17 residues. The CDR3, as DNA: TGCGCCAGCAGCCTCGGGACATCAAGCTCTGGGGCCAACGTCCTGACTTTC. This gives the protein CASSLGTSSSGANVLTF.

The CDR3 nucleotides read TGTGCCAGCTCACCTCTCTCGGACGGTGAAGCTTTCTTT. Protein product: CASSPLSDGEAFF. The genes are TRBV18 and TRBJ1-1; D call uncertain. The CDR3 runs 13 residues. Germline-derived CDR1 and CDR2 are KGHSH and LQKENI. The V end was cut by 3 bases, the J end by 7 bases, with 12 bases between.

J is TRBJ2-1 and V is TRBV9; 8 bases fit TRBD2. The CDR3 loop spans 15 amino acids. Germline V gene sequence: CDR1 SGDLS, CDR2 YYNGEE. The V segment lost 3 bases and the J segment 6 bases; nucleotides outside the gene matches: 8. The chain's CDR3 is CASSASGGLSNEQFF. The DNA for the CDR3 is TGTGCCAGCAGCGCGAGCGGGGGTCTTTCCAATGAGCAGTTCTTC.

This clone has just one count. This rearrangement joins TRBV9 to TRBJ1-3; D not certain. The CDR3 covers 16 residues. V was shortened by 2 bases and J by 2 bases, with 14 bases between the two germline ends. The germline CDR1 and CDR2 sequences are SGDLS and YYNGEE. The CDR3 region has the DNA TGTGCCAGCAGCGTGGGTACAGCAAGCGCTGGAAACACCATATATTTT. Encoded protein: CASSVGTASAGNTIYF.

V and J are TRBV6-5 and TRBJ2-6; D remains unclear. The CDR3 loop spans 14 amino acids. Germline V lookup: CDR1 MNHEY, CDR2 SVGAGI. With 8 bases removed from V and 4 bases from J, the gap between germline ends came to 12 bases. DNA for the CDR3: TGTGCCAGCCAGTTACAACCCGGGGCCAACGTCCTGACTTTC. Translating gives CASQLQPGANVLTF.

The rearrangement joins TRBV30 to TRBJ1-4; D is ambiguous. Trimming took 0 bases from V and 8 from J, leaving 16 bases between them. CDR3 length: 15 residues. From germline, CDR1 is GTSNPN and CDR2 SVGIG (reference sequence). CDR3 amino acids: CAWSVIIGRIEKLFF. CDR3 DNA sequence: TGTGCCTGGAGTGTAATTATAGGCCGAATAGAAAAACTGTTTTTT.

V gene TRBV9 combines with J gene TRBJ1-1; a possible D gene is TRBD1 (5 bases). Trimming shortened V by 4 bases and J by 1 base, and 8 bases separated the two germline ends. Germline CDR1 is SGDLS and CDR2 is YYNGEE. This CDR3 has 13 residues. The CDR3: CASSPQGNTEAFF. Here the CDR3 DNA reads TGTGCCAGCAGCCCTCAGGGGAACACTGAAGCTTTCTTT. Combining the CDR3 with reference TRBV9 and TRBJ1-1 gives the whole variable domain DSGVTQTPKHLITATGQRVTLRCSPRSGDLSVYWYQQSLDQGLQFLIQYYNGEERAKGNILERFSAQQFPDLHSELNLSSLELGDSALYFCASSPQGNTEAFFGQGTRLTVV.

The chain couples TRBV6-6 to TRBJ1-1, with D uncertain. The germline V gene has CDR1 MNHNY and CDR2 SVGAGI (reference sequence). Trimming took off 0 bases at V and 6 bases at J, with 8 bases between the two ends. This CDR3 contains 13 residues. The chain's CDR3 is CASSYSRPAEAFF. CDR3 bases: TGTGCCAGCAGTTACTCGCGGCCAGCTGAAGCTTTCTTT.

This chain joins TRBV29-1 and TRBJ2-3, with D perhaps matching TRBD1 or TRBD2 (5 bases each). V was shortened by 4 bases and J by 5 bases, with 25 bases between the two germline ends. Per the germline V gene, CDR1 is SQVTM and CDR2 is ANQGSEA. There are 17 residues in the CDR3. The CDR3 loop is CSVAGTESLTAGDTQYF. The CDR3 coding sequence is TGCAGCGTTGCCGGGACGGAAAGCTTAACGGCCGGAGATACGCAGTATTTT.

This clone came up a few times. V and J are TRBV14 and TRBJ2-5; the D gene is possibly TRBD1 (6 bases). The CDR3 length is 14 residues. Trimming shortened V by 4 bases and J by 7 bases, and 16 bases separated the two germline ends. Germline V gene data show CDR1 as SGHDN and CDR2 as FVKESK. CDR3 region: CASSLSLRGRTQYF. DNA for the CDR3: TGTGCCAGCAGCCTTTCGCTTAGGGGGAGGACCCAGTACTTC.

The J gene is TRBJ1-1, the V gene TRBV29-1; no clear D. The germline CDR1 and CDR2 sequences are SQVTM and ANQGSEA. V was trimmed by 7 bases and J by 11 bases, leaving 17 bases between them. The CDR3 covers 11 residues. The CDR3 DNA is TGCAGCGCTGCCTTAAACCTGGGGGCTTTCTTT. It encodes CSAALNLGAFF.